This note documents a single T cell receptor beta chain sequence. Assay: immunoSEQ multiplex PCR; the TCRdb copy retains only in-frame clones and omits some. Of under 100,000 clones listed, 70% to 90% are singletons. V was trimmed by 4 bases and J by 1 base, leaving 18 bases between them. The V gene's germline CDR1 is SGDLS and CDR2 YYNGEE. The CDR3 contains 16 residues. The sample comes from a study of blood T cell repertoires in COVID-19. The sequencing sample was made of peripheral blood. The sequence derives from a human donor in a cohort sampled during active COVID-19. The chain carries TRBV9 and TRBJ2-7; perhaps TRBD1 as D (6 bases). CDR3 region: CASSPEGTPVSYEQYF. For the CDR3, the DNA is TGTGCCAGCAGCCCAGAAGGGACACCCGTTTCCTACGAGCAGTACTTC.